The subject of this entry is one TCR beta chain. CDR1 and CDR2 from the germline V gene are SEHNR and FQNEAQ (reference sequence). The CDR3 loop spans 14 amino acids. V shed 3 bases and J shed 0 bases, with 5 bases lying between them. The table came from immunoSEQ multiplex PCR; TCRdb's copy has only in-frame clones and leaves some out. The sample contains around 200,000 clones, about nine tenths of which appear only once. This entry comes from a study of blood T cell repertoires in COVID-19. The sample consisted of peripheral blood. The rearrangement uses TRBV7-9 and TRBJ1-4; no definite D call. The TCR sequence derives from a man aged 50-60 years with acute or convalescent COVID-19. CDR3 DNA sequence: TGTGCCAGCAGCTTCCGTACAACTAATGAAAAACTGTTTTTT. It specifies CASSFRTTNEKLFF. Filled out from reference TRBV7-9 and TRBJ1-4, the complete variable domain reads DTGVSQNPRHKITKRGQNVTFRCDPISEHNRLYWYRQTLGQGPEFLTYFQNEAQLEKSRLLSDRFSAERPKGSFSTLEIQRTEQGDSAMYLCASSFRTTNEKLFFGSGTQLSVL.